The present T cell receptor (beta chain) was sequenced within a study of T cells after posttransplantation cyclophosphamide. Notes on the study in general: Skin or GI-infiltrating T cells shared few TRB sequences with blood. Donor CD8+ memory clones often dominated recipient blood repertoires at later times. After PTCy, TRB diversity resembled that of CNI/methotrexate controls.

Some clones are missing from TCRdb's copy, which holds only in-frame ones; the method was immunoSEQ multiplex PCR. The record shows 15,000 to 20,000 clones for this sample, with no singletons present. The germline V gene has CDR1 MDHEN and CDR2 SYDVKM. J gave up 7 bases and V 2 bases, and 5 bases lay outside the gene matches. The CDR3 consists of 14 residues. A marrow graft followed busulfan-fludarabine conditioning, with cyclophosphamide on days +3 and +4. This clone was picked up a small number of times. The antigen is not known. The rearrangement joins TRBV28 to TRBJ2-5, with TRBD2 matching over 9 bases. The material sequenced was PBMCs, taken after allogeneic stem cell transplant with posttransplant cyclophosphamide. This TCR derives from a female patient between 25 and 45 years old who received an allogeneic stem cell transplant from a related donor, was CMV-positive, and had no GVHD. Some T cells may be transferred from the graft donor. The CDR3 is CASSLGVSGGTQYF. Written as DNA, the CDR3 is TGTGCCAGCAGTTTAGGCGTTAGCGGGGGGACCCAGTACTTC.